The next 13 T cell receptor beta chains were all read from a single sample in a study of radiation and T cells in renal cell carcinoma. Here immunoSEQ multiplex PCR was the method, and the copy in TCRdb shows in-frame clones only, minus some. The sample consists of some 15,000 clones, roughly 60% of them appearing once. Treatment given: treatment-naive control, cytoreductive nephrectomy. This specimen consisted of tumor tissue, obtained from a patient whose treatment was nephrectomy without radiotherapy. Receptors originate from a middle-aged man with renal cell carcinoma.

J is TRBJ2-5 and V is TRBV6-1, with D possibly being TRBD2 (5 bases). V lost 5 bases and J lost 4, with 11 bases in between. The CDR3 extends over 13 amino acids. Germline CDR1 and CDR2: MNHNS and SASEGT. CDR3 in DNA: TGTGCCAGCAGTCGGGATGCGGGAGAGACCCAGTACTTC. It translates to CASSRDAGETQYF.

This clone was detected only a few times. This chain joins TRBV19 and TRBJ1-2; possibly TRBD1 for D (6 bases). This CDR3 is 16 amino acids long. V was shortened by 1 base and J by 2 bases, with 14 bases between the two germline ends. From germline, CDR1 is LNHDA and CDR2 SQIVND (reference sequence). CDR3 sequence: CASSIAGAQENYGYTF. CDR3 in DNA: TGTGCCAGTAGTATAGCGGGGGCCCAAGAGAACTATGGCTACACCTTC.

The genes are TRBV18 and TRBJ2-5, with 11 bases fitting TRBD2. Germline V gene sequence: CDR1 KGHSH, CDR2 LQKENI. The CDR3 runs to 18 residues. Trimming at V came to 6 bases and at J to 7 bases, leaving 19 bases not matched to a gene. CDR3 in amino acids: CASSPGASGGTTPGTQYF. The CDR3 bases are TGTGCCAGCTCCCCAGGGGCTAGCGGGGGGACCACCCCCGGGACCCAGTACTTC.

The CDR3 DNA reads as TGTGCCAGCAGCTTAGAAACGGGTTGGGATTCACCCCTCCACTTT. Its translation is CASSLETGWDSPLHF. The V gene is TRBV7-8, the J gene TRBJ1-6; D not resolved. Trimming removed 1 base from V and 8 bases from J, with 12 bases in between. The CDR3 contains 15 residues. Per germline, CDR1 SGHVS and CDR2 FQNEAQ.

The gene calls are TRBV6-1 and TRBJ2-3; 10 bases align to TRBD1. The trim removed 7 bases at V and 3 bases at J, leaving 4 bases unmatched. Germline CDR1 MNHNS, CDR2 SASEGT. The CDR3 runs to 14 residues. CDR3 loop: CASMGTGATDTQYF. The CDR3 coding sequence is TGTGCCAGCATGGGGACAGGGGCTACAGATACGCAGTATTTT.

The chain combines TRBV2 with TRBJ1-5, with D possibly matching TRBD1 (5 bases). Germline V gene sequence: CDR1 SNHLY, CDR2 FYNNEI. The CDR3 sequence is 15 residues long. Trimming took off 7 bases at V and 7 bases at J, with 20 bases between the two ends. The DNA of the CDR3 is TGTGCCAGCACCGACAAGGGGCAGGGTAACCAGCCCCAGCATTTT. Protein: CASTDKGQGNQPQHF.

This chain uses TRBV27 with TRBJ1-2; no clear D gene. Looked up from germline, CDR1 is MNHEY and CDR2 is SMNVEV (reference sequence). The CDR3 consists of 15 residues. Trimming pared 0 bases from V and 4 bases from J, leaving 12 bases between. In DNA, the CDR3 is TGTGCCAGCAGTTTATCCGTTGGGTTCATCTATGGCTACACCTTC. Protein sequence: CASSLSVGFIYGYTF.

This clone was found a few times. The chain is built from TRBV20-1 and TRBJ1-4; D call uncertain. Germline values: CDR1 DFQATT, CDR2 SNEGSKA (reference sequence). The CDR3 runs 11 residues. Trimming removed 6 bases at V and 8 bases at J, with 10 bases between. In DNA form, the CDR3 reads TGCAGTGCCTCCTCTAGGGAAAAACTGTTTTTT. This codes for CSASSREKLFF.

This chain links TRBV28 with TRBJ2-3; 13 positions match TRBD2. Germline assignment: CDR1 MDHEN and CDR2 SYDVKM. The CDR3 length is 16 residues. The ends lost 5 bases at V and 6 bases at J; junction bases unmatched: 8. CDR3 residues: CASSRYTSGGVDTQYF. In DNA, the CDR3 is TGTGCCAGCAGTCGCTATACTAGCGGGGGGGTGGATACGCAGTATTTT.

The chain joins TRBV15 to TRBJ1-4; possibly TRBD1 for D (5 bases). The CDR3 runs 17 residues. CDR1 is LNHNV and CDR2 is YYDKDF in the germline V gene (reference sequence). The ends were cut back, 8 bases at V and 4 bases at J, with 23 bases in the middle. CDR3 sequence: CATATRRLTRVNEKLFF. In DNA, the CDR3 is TGTGCCACCGCAACGAGGCGCCTAACCAGGGTTAATGAAAAACTGTTTTTT. Filled out from reference TRBV15 and TRBJ1-4, the complete variable domain reads DAMVIQNPRYQVTQFGKPVTLSCSQTLNHNVMYWYQQKSSQAPKLLFHYYDKDFNNEADTPDNFQSRRPNTSFCFLDIRSPGLGDTAMYLCATATRRLTRVNEKLFFGSGTQLSVL.

This clone was picked up one time. The chain combines TRBV6-1 with TRBJ2-3; 12 positions agree with TRBD2. From germline, CDR1 is MNHNS and CDR2 SASEGT. J lost 3 bases, V lost 7 bases, and 2 bases had no gene match. The CDR3 covers 14 residues. CDR3 nucleotide sequence: TGTGCCAGCAAGACTAGCGGGGGAACAGATACGCAGTATTTT. Protein: CASKTSGGTDTQYF.

The gene calls are TRBV29-1 and TRBJ2-3; D is unresolved. This CDR3 has 13 amino acids. V dropped 5 bases and J dropped 2 bases, with 11 bases sitting between them. Germline CDR1 reads SQVTM; CDR2 reads ANQGSEA. As DNA, the CDR3 is TGCAGCGTTAACTACCTACTCACAGATACGCAGTATTTT. This codes for CSVNYLLTDTQYF.

The table lists this clone with a few counts. The chain is built from TRBV9 and TRBJ1-3; the D is unclear. Trimming pared 1 base from V and 0 bases from J, leaving 5 bases between. Germline V lookup: CDR1 SGDLS, CDR2 YYNGEE. This CDR3 has 14 residues. In nucleotides, the CDR3 is TGTGCCAGCAGCGTAAGGAACTCTGGAAACACCATATATTTT. It is translated as CASSVRNSGNTIYF.